These 30 T cell receptor beta chains were all obtained from the same sample, sequenced in a study of beta chain features in type 1 diabetes. Study-level findings and limits: Moderate but significant shortening of TCRB CDR3s was recorded in all four CD4+ subsets from Type 1 diabetes patients.

Every bit of the isolated RNA underwent reverse transcription, so sequencing read expressed TCRB transcripts. Libraries were prepared by immunoSEQ multiplex PCR; TCRdb keeps only in-frame clonotypes and omits some of them. This table has under 850,000 clones, 13% appearing once. What these receptors recognize is not known. The sample taken for sequencing was naive CD4+ T cells from blood. The receptors stem from a man between 18 and 35 years old with type 1 diabetes.

Remarks on this clone: This sample includes further DNA sequences coding for the same CDR3. The V call is TRBV7-9, the J call TRBJ2-1; a weak D match, TRBD2 (5 bases). V was shortened by 3 bases and J by 0 bases, with 9 bases between the two germline ends. The germline CDR1 and CDR2 sequences are SEHNR and FQNEAQ (reference sequence). CDR3 length equals 15 residues. DNA of the CDR3: TGTGCCAGCAGCTTGCCTGGGAGCTCCTACAATGAGCAGTTCTTC. This encodes CASSLPGSSYNEQFF. Combining the CDR3 with reference TRBV7-9 and TRBJ2-1 gives the whole variable domain DTGVSQNPRHKITKRGQNVTFRCDPISEHNRLYWYRQTLGQGPEFLTYFQNEAQLEKSRLLSDRFSAERPKGSFSTLEIQRTEQGDSAMYLCASSLPGSSYNEQFFGPGTRLTVL.

This clone was detected a few times. The chain employs TRBV9 and TRBJ2-3, with D perhaps TRBD2 (5 bases). The germline V gene encodes CDR1 SGDLS and CDR2 YYNGEE. The CDR3 is made up of 14 amino acids. The ends were cut back, 3 bases at V and 2 bases at J, with 10 bases in the middle. Here the CDR3 DNA reads TGTGCCAGCAGCGCGCGGACTTCCACAGATACGCAGTATTTT. Translating gives CASSARTSTDTQYF.

V gene TRBV4-2 combines with J gene TRBJ2-5, with TRBD2 matching over 12 bases. The CDR3 consists of 14 residues. Germline CDR1 LGHNA, CDR2 YNFKEQ. Trimming removed 8 bases from V and 5 bases from J; junction bases left unmatched: 6. The CDR3 coding sequence is TGTGCCAGCCAGACTAGCGGGGGTGGGGAGACCCAGTACTTC. This codes for CASQTSGGGETQYF.

This clone was observed a few times. V is TRBV6-6 and J is TRBJ2-6; tentative D call: TRBD1 (6 bases). The V end lost 5 bases, the J end lost 4 bases, and 9 bases lay between the germline ends. The germline V gene has CDR1 MNHNY and CDR2 SVGAGI (reference sequence). The CDR3 loop spans 14 amino acids. CDR3 region: CASSAQGGANVLTF. DNA for the CDR3: TGTGCCAGCAGTGCCCAGGGGGGGGCCAACGTCCTGACTTTC.

The rearrangement joins TRBV30 to TRBJ1-5; a possible D gene is TRBD1 (5 bases). V lost 0 bases and J 6 bases, leaving 12 bases between the germline ends. Germline CDR1 reads GTSNPN; CDR2 reads SVGIG (reference sequence). This CDR3 is built from 14 residues. The DNA for the CDR3 is TGTGCCTGGAGTGTACCGGCAGGGAGTCAGCCCCAGCATTTT. It encodes CAWSVPAGSQPQHF.

This clone was detected only a few times. This chain links TRBV30 with TRBJ2-4, with 8 bases matching TRBD1. Trimming removed 5 bases from V and 9 bases from J; junction bases left unmatched: 6. Germline loops: CDR1 GTSNPN, CDR2 SVGIG (reference sequence). The CDR3 is 12 residues long. The CDR3 sequence: CAWGQGMGIQYF. The CDR3 DNA follows: TGTGCCTGGGGACAGGGAATGGGCATTCAGTACTTC.

The chain employs TRBV28 and TRBJ2-3; D assignment may be TRBD1 or TRBD2 (6 bases each). The CDR3 runs to 15 residues. The V end was cut by 7 bases, the J end by 2 bases, with 16 bases between. Germline V CDR1 and CDR2: MDHEN, SYDVKM. CDR3 amino acids: CASTAGGPITDTQYF. In DNA, the CDR3 is TGTGCCAGCACCGCCGGGGGCCCAATCACAGATACGCAGTATTTT.

This clone was seen more than once but under ten times. The chain is built from TRBV25-1 and TRBJ2-1; 7 bases are shared with TRBD1. CDR1 is MGHDK and CDR2 is SYGVNS in the germline V gene. V lost 4 bases, J lost 8 bases, and 11 bases stayed unmatched. This CDR3 is 15 amino acids long. The CDR3 protein is CASSATGDSHYEQFF. CDR3 bases: TGTGCCAGCAGTGCAACAGGGGATTCCCACTATGAGCAGTTCTTC. Looking up the rest from reference TRBV25-1 and TRBJ2-1 gives the full variable domain: EADIYQTPRYLVIGTGKKITLECSQTMGHDKMYWYQQDPGMELHLIHYSYGVNSTEKGDLSSESTVSRIRTEHFPLTLESARPSHTSQYLCASSATGDSHYEQFFGPGTRLTVL.

The DNA of the CDR3 is TGTGCCAGCATCGGCTCACGCAATCAGCCCCAGCATTTT. Amino acids: CASIGSRNQPQHF. The rearrangement uses TRBV28 and TRBJ1-5; D gene unclear. The CDR3 totals 13 residues. V was shortened by 7 bases and J by 2 bases, with 9 bases between the two germline ends. Looked up from germline, CDR1 is MDHEN and CDR2 is SYDVKM.

This clone was counted a few times. The genes are TRBV7-9 and TRBJ2-3; D might be TRBD2 (6 bases). CDR3 size: 16 residues. CDR1 is SEHNR, CDR2 FQNEAQ, per germline (reference sequence). V dropped 5 bases and J dropped 5 bases, with 20 bases sitting between them. The CDR3 sequence: CASSHGGGDWGDTQYF. CDR3 coding DNA: TGTGCCAGCAGCCACGGGGGAGGCGACTGGGGAGATACGCAGTATTTT. Based on the CDR3 plus reference TRBV7-9 and TRBJ2-3, the full variable domain is DTGVSQNPRHKITKRGQNVTFRCDPISEHNRLYWYRQTLGQGPEFLTYFQNEAQLEKSRLLSDRFSAERPKGSFSTLEIQRTEQGDSAMYLCASSHGGGDWGDTQYFGPGTRLTVL.

This clone was seen a few times. The V gene is TRBV4-1, the J gene TRBJ2-3; D unclear. The CDR3 consists of 17 residues. Germline V gives CDR1 MGHRA, CDR2 YSYEKL. V lost 1 base and J lost 2, with 16 bases in between. Here the CDR3 reads CASSQAGAASLTDTQYF. The CDR3 DNA reads as TGCGCCAGCAGCCAAGCGGGTGCCGCGTCCCTCACAGATACGCAGTATTTT.

The V gene is TRBV2, the J gene TRBJ2-1; D possibly corresponds to TRBD2 (6 bases). The CDR3 runs to 11 residues. Germline loops: CDR1 SNHLY, CDR2 FYNNEI. The V end lost 4 bases, the J end lost 9 bases, and 7 bases lay between the germline ends. In DNA form, the CDR3 reads TGTGCCAGCAGTGCTAGCGTTGAGCAGTTCTTC. This gives the protein CASSASVEQFF.

This clone was picked up a small number of times. The chain is built from TRBV29-1 and TRBJ2-5; 12 bases fit TRBD2. There are 12 residues in the CDR3. Germline values: CDR1 SQVTM, CDR2 ANQGSEA. The V gene end was trimmed by 6 bases and the J gene end by 5 bases; junction bases not matched to a gene: 1. CDR3: CSVLAGGETQYF. CDR3 coding DNA: TGCAGCGTGCTAGCGGGGGGGGAGACCCAGTACTTC.

The chain links TRBV15 to TRBJ2-5, with D uncertain. The V end lost 8 bases, the J end lost 2 bases, and 15 bases lay between the germline ends. The CDR3 runs 14 residues. Germline V gives CDR1 LNHNV, CDR2 YYDKDF (reference sequence). CDR3 sequence reads: CATSVLGQQETQYF. The CDR3, as DNA: TGTGCCACCTCCGTGCTCGGGCAACAAGAGACCCAGTACTTC.

This rearrangement joins TRBV2 to TRBJ2-1, with D uncertain. Trimming cost V 8 bases and J 0 bases, with 8 bases left between them. Germline CDR1 and CDR2: SNHLY and FYNNEI. This CDR3 spans 13 amino acids. CDR3 in amino acids: CASSVVSYNEQFF. The CDR3 nucleotides read TGTGCCAGCTCTGTTGTCTCCTACAATGAGCAGTTCTTC.

The V and J genes are TRBV4-2 and TRBJ1-4; 12 nucleotides align to TRBD1. Per germline, CDR1 LGHNA and CDR2 YNFKEQ. This CDR3 comprises 17 residues. The junction had 10 bases not matched to a gene; V was cut back by 1 base and J by 10 bases. CDR3: CASSQVGTGGAFGKLFF. The CDR3 nucleotides are TGTGCCAGCAGCCAAGTTGGGACAGGGGGCGCATTTGGAAAACTGTTTTTT.

This clone appeared a few times. The rearrangement joins TRBV6-5 to TRBJ2-5; D remains ambiguous. The V gene's germline CDR1 is MNHEY and CDR2 SVGAGI. The V end lost 4 bases, the J end lost 0 bases, and 6 bases lay between the germline ends. This CDR3 has 13 residues. CDR3 residues: CASSLTDQETQYF. The CDR3 nucleotides read TGTGCCAGCAGTTTGACGGACCAAGAGACCCAGTACTTC.

The chain has TRBV4-1 and TRBJ2-1, with D possibly TRBD2 on 6 matching bases. The germline V gene encodes CDR1 MGHRA and CDR2 YSYEKL. This CDR3 region has 15 residues. The V end was cut by 0 bases, the J end by 12 bases, with 18 bases between. CDR3 sequence reads: CASSQDGTALGWQFF. CDR3 nucleotide sequence: TGCGCCAGCAGCCAAGACGGGACTGCCTTAGGTTGGCAGTTCTTC.

The CDR3 DNA reads as TGCAGCGTTAACGCAGGGTTCTTTTCTTTCTTCTTT. Protein product: CSVNAGFFSFFF. This sequence joins TRBV29-1 and TRBJ1-1, with TRBD1 as a possible D gene (5 bases). The CDR3 has 12 residues. Trimming removed 5 bases from V and 14 bases from J, with 21 bases in between. The V gene's germline CDR1 is SQVTM and CDR2 ANQGSEA.

The chain combines TRBV29-1 with TRBJ1-2, with 7 bases fitting TRBD1. Looked up from germline, CDR1 is SQVTM and CDR2 is ANQGSEA. Trimming cost V 6 bases and J 5 bases; bases outside gene matches: 9. The CDR3 is 13 residues long. The CDR3 spells CSVDLDRIYGYTF. CDR3 DNA: TGCAGCGTAGATCTGGACAGGATATATGGCTACACCTTC.

The V call is TRBV29-1, the J call TRBJ2-5; D is perhaps TRBD1 or TRBD2 (5 bases each). Gene TRBJ2-7 matches the end of the DNA better, so the J call may be wrong. Germline CDR1 SQVTM, CDR2 ANQGSEA. CDR3 length: 15 amino acids. In nucleotides, the CDR3 is TGCAGCGTTGTCCCTTCGAGGGGTCCGACCTACGAGCAGTACTTC. Protein: CSVVPSRGPTYEQYF.

The sample holds many counts of this clone. The chain combines TRBV10-3 with TRBJ2-3; D call uncertain. V lost 10 bases to trimming and J lost 4 bases, with 12 bases between them. The germline V gene encodes CDR1 ENHRY and CDR2 SYGVKD. The CDR3 contains 12 residues. CDR3 region: CATSKGPDTQYF. The CDR3 coding sequence is TGTGCCACCTCCAAGGGCCCAGATACGCAGTATTTT.

The chain employs TRBV29-1 and TRBJ1-2; perhaps TRBD1 as D (6 bases). Per the germline V gene, CDR1 is SQVTM and CDR2 is ANQGSEA. V lost 3 bases to trimming and J lost 4 bases, with 12 bases between them. This CDR3 is 13 amino acids long. The CDR3 reads CSVDTGMSYGYTF. In DNA form, the CDR3 reads TGCAGCGTTGACACAGGGATGAGCTATGGCTACACCTTC.

About this clone itself: The junction shows a germline mismatch at one end, possibly a read error. The chain recombines TRBV11-3 with TRBJ2-5; possible D gene TRBD2, 5 bases. The CDR3 contains 12 residues. CDR1 SGHNT and CDR2 YENEEA come from the germline V gene. CDR3 residues: CASSLAYETQYF. Here the CDR3 DNA reads TGTGCCAGCAGTTTAGCGTATGAGACCCAGTACTTC.

The V and J genes are TRBV5-1 and TRBJ2-1; tentatively, D is TRBD1 or TRBD2 (5 bases each). Germline-derived CDR1 and CDR2 are SGHRS and YFSETQ. CDR3 length equals 15 residues. V was pared by 5 bases and J by 0 bases, with 12 bases between. CDR3 DNA sequence: TGCGCCAGCAGAAGAGGGGTAAGCTCCTACAATGAGCAGTTCTTC. Protein product: CASRRGVSSYNEQFF.

This clone has only a few counts. The rearrangement uses TRBV4-1 and TRBJ1-4; 12 bases fit TRBD1. Per germline, CDR1 MGHRA and CDR2 YSYEKL. The CDR3 runs 16 residues. J lost 8 bases, V lost 4 bases, and 8 bases had no gene match. The CDR3 bases are TGCGCCAGCAGCCTGGGGACAGGGGGCCTCAGGGAAAAACTGTTTTTT. This codes for CASSLGTGGLREKLFF.

V usage is TRBV29-1 and J usage is TRBJ1-1, with D perhaps TRBD1 (5 bases). CDR3 length equals 12 residues. Trimming removed 7 bases from V and 1 base from J, with 10 bases in between. Germline V gene lookup returns CDR1 SQVTM and CDR2 ANQGSEA. The CDR3 reads CSGGRENTEAFF. In DNA, the CDR3 is TGCAGCGGGGGACGGGAGAACACTGAAGCTTTCTTT.

This clone was seen only a few times. The chain combines TRBV25-1 with TRBJ1-3; D is unresolved. Germline CDR1 is MGHDK and CDR2 is SYGVNS. Deletions cut 2 bases from V and 0 bases from J, with 8 bases between. This CDR3 region has 15 residues. The DNA of the CDR3 is TGTGCCAGCAGTGAACTTGATTACTCTGGAAACACCATATATTTT. Its protein product is CASSELDYSGNTIYF.

This clone was seen a handful of times. J is TRBJ1-5 and V is TRBV7-9, with D perhaps TRBD1 (5 bases). Germline loops: CDR1 SEHNR, CDR2 FQNEAQ (reference sequence). The CDR3 covers 15 residues. Trimming took 4 bases from V and 5 from J, leaving 15 bases between them. CDR3 amino acids: CASSSSGEGYQPQHF. CDR3 sequence (DNA): TGTGCCAGCAGCTCTTCGGGGGAAGGGTATCAGCCCCAGCATTTT.

This sequence joins TRBV10-3 and TRBJ1-1, with unresolved D. Trimming removed 7 bases at V and 4 bases at J, with 10 bases between. The germline CDR1 and CDR2 sequences are ENHRY and SYGVKD. This CDR3 has 12 residues. CDR3 protein: CAITSGSTEAFF. In nucleotides, the CDR3 is TGTGCCATCACAAGCGGAAGCACTGAAGCTTTCTTT.